The next 26 T cell receptor beta chains were all read from a single sample in a study of high-grade serous ovarian cancer treatment subgroups. Produced via immunoSEQ multiplex PCR; TCRdb's table is partial and in-frame only. The sample contains about 6,200 clones, around 75% of which appear only once. Tumor tissue was taken before any definitive surgery or chemotherapy was given. The sample was tumor tissue. The source of these receptors is a human donor with high-grade serous ovarian cancer.

The J gene is TRBJ2-2, the V gene TRBV5-5; D unclear. The CDR3 contains 13 residues. V lost 0 bases and J 6 bases, leaving 6 bases between the germline ends. CDR1 is SGHKS, CDR2 YYEKEE, per germline (reference sequence). The CDR3 coding sequence is TGTGCCAGCAGCTTGGAGGGTTCCGGGGAGCTGTTTTTT. Its translation: CASSLEGSGELFF.

This chain joins TRBV29-1 and TRBJ2-1; 9 bases line up with TRBD1. Trimming cost V 3 bases and J 7 bases; bases outside gene matches: 7. The CDR3 is 14 amino acids. Germline V gene lookup returns CDR1 SQVTM and CDR2 ANQGSEA. CDR3 residues: CSVESSDRGNEQFF. In DNA form, the CDR3 reads TGCAGCGTTGAGAGTTCGGACAGGGGAAATGAGCAGTTCTTC.

A single count supports this clone. The J gene is TRBJ2-3, the V gene TRBV27; 10 bases are shared with TRBD1. The CDR3 length is 17 residues. The V segment lost 5 bases and the J segment 0 bases; nucleotides outside the gene matches: 8. From germline, CDR1 is MNHEY and CDR2 SMNVEV (reference sequence). The CDR3 bases are TGTGCCAGCAGTCCTATCGCGGGACAGGGGAGCACAGATACGCAGTATTTT. It yields the protein CASSPIAGQGSTDTQYF.

This chain links TRBV5-4 with TRBJ1-1; D not resolved. The CDR3 has 14 residues. Trimming cost V 5 bases and J 1 base, with 12 bases left between them. The V gene's germline CDR1 is SGHNT and CDR2 YYREEE (reference sequence). CDR3 sequence: CASRVDPRNTEAFF. Written as DNA, the CDR3 is TGTGCCAGCAGGGTTGACCCCCGGAACACTGAAGCTTTCTTT.

This clone occurred a few times. The rearrangement links TRBV6-5 to TRBJ2-7; 7 bases are shared with TRBD2. The CDR3 has 13 amino acids. With V trimmed by 8 bases and J by 1 base, 5 bases remained unmatched. The germline V gene encodes CDR1 MNHEY and CDR2 SVGAGI. The CDR3 sequence is CASWGGRSYEQYF. DNA of the CDR3: TGTGCCAGCTGGGGAGGGAGGTCCTACGAGCAGTACTTC.

The chain recombines TRBV6-1 with TRBJ1-3; 7 bases line up with TRBD1. The CDR3 covers 14 residues. Germline CDR1 is MNHNS and CDR2 is SASEGT. The junction had 5 bases not matched to a gene; V was cut back by 6 bases and J by 3 bases. CDR3 nucleotide sequence: TGTGCCAGCAGGGGACAGAAGGGTGGAAACACCATATATTTT. Protein: CASRGQKGGNTIYF.

V gene TRBV28 combines with J gene TRBJ1-4, with TRBD1 matching 8 bases. J was trimmed by 3 bases and V by 10 bases; bases with no gene match: 4. There are 13 residues in the CDR3. From germline, CDR1 is MDHEN and CDR2 SYDVKM. The CDR3 region is CATRTGPNEKLFF. CDR3 nucleotides: TGTGCCACCCGGACAGGGCCTAATGAAAAACTGTTTTTT.

The genes are TRBV6-1 and TRBJ1-1; D uncertain. The CDR3 totals 12 residues. V was cut by 9 bases and J by 0 bases, with 8 bases left in between. From germline, CDR1 is MNHNS and CDR2 SASEGT. CDR3 region: CASQTLNTEAFF. CDR3 bases: TGTGCCAGTCAGACTCTGAACACTGAAGCTTTCTTT.

This clone has only one observation. This sequence joins TRBV11-3 and TRBJ2-7, with 7 bases that match TRBD2. Germline CDR1 SGHNT, CDR2 YENEEA. With V trimmed by 3 bases and J by 1 base, 6 bases remained unmatched. CDR3 length: 15 residues. CDR3 amino acids: CASSFASGPSYEQYF. CDR3 sequence (DNA): TGTGCCAGCAGCTTCGCTAGCGGACCATCCTACGAGCAGTACTTC.

The gene calls are TRBV2 and TRBJ1-5; a possible D gene is TRBD1 (5 bases). The CDR3 extends over 13 amino acids. CDR1 SNHLY and CDR2 FYNNEI come from the germline V gene. V gave up 2 bases and J gave up 4 bases, with 6 bases separating them. For the CDR3, the DNA is TGTGCCAGCAGTGAAAGGGGAAATCAGCCCCAGCATTTT. It translates to CASSERGNQPQHF.

The J gene is TRBJ1-1, the V gene TRBV18; TRBD1 matches 7 bases. This CDR3 is built from 13 residues. V lost 6 bases, J lost 0 bases, and 1 base stayed unmatched. In germline, CDR1 is KGHSH, CDR2 LQKENI. DNA for the CDR3: TGTGCCAGCTCGACAGGGATGAACACTGAAGCTTTCTTT. This sequence encodes CASSTGMNTEAFF.

The V call is TRBV5-6, the J call TRBJ1-1; D possibly corresponds to TRBD1 (6 bases). The CDR3 runs to 17 residues. Germline V CDR1 and CDR2: SGHDT, YYEEEE. Trimming removed 1 base at V and 2 bases at J, with 18 bases between. CDR3 bases: TGTGCCAGCAGCTTGCGGAGGAGGGGGACTATTAACACTGAAGCTTTCTTT. Its protein product is CASSLRRRGTINTEAFF.

The table lists this clone with a count of one. V gene TRBV14 combines with J gene TRBJ1-2, with D uncertain. Germline-derived CDR1 and CDR2 are SGHDN and FVKESK. V lost 1 base and J 7 bases, leaving 10 bases between the germline ends. The CDR3 totals 13 residues. This CDR3 reads CASSQGQLGGYTF. CDR3 in DNA: TGTGCCAGCAGCCAAGGGCAATTGGGTGGCTACACCTTC.

The chain links TRBV29-1 to TRBJ2-5; D is unclear. The CDR3 runs to 13 residues. V lost 0 bases to trimming and J lost 0 bases, with 5 bases between them. Per the germline V gene, CDR1 is SQVTM and CDR2 is ANQGSEA. The CDR3, as DNA: TGCAGCGTTGAAGAGGAGAACCAAGAGACCCAGTACTTC. This codes for CSVEEENQETQYF.

V is TRBV4-1 and J is TRBJ1-2; D call uncertain. The CDR3 runs to 14 residues. Per germline, CDR1 MGHRA and CDR2 YSYEKL. The germline V and J ends were trimmed by 0 bases and 8 bases, with 13 bases remaining between them. In DNA form, the CDR3 reads TGCGCCAGCAGCCAAGAAGAGGGCTTATACGGCTACACCTTC. It specifies CASSQEEGLYGYTF.

A note on this clone: Sequence at one end of the junction differs from germline and may be a read error. This rearrangement joins TRBV2 to TRBJ1-2; unclear D gene. Germline V gene data show CDR1 as SNHLY and CDR2 as FYNNEI. The CDR3 is 15 amino acids. CDR3 region: CASTERVLFNYGYTF. CDR3 coding DNA: TGTGCCAGCACTGAACGAGTCCTTTTTAACTATGGCTACACCTTC.

J is TRBJ2-7 and V is TRBV28; D is uncertain. Germline CDR1 MDHEN, CDR2 SYDVKM. CDR3 length equals 15 residues. The V end lost 2 bases, the J end lost 4 bases, and 15 bases lay between the germline ends. The DNA for the CDR3 is TGTGCCAGCAGTTTACCGGCCTCCCCGCCGTACGAGCAGTACTTC. Protein sequence: CASSLPASPPYEQYF.

By sample fraction, this clone is large. V is TRBV30 and J is TRBJ2-7, with unresolved D. This CDR3 region has 16 residues. Trimming shortened V by 0 bases and J by 3 bases, and 18 bases separated the two germline ends. Germline loops: CDR1 GTSNPN, CDR2 SVGIG (reference sequence). The CDR3 sequence: CAWSVRSRPPVYEQYF. The CDR3 DNA follows: TGTGCCTGGAGTGTACGCTCCAGGCCCCCCGTCTACGAGCAGTACTTC.

J is TRBJ2-7 and V is TRBV27; 13 positions agree with TRBD2. This CDR3 region has 16 residues. From germline, CDR1 is MNHEY and CDR2 SMNVEV (reference sequence). The V gene end was trimmed by 2 bases and the J gene end by 2 bases; junction bases not matched to a gene: 3. The CDR3 nucleotides are TGTGCCAGCAGTTTACAGGGGACTAGCGGGACCTACGAGCAGTACTTC. It is translated as CASSLQGTSGTYEQYF.

The chain is built from TRBV28 and TRBJ2-1; D might be TRBD1 (6 bases). The CDR3 has 17 amino acids. Trimming took 7 bases from V and 0 from J, leaving 19 bases between them. Germline CDR1 MDHEN, CDR2 SYDVKM. The CDR3: CASTPSGHPSSYNEQFF. The CDR3 DNA reads TGTGCCAGCACCCCGTCGGGACACCCAAGCTCCTACAATGAGCAGTTCTTC. The complete variable domain, with remaining parts taken from reference TRBV28 and TRBJ2-1, reads DVKVTQSSRYLVKRTGEKVFLECVQDMDHENMFWYRQDPGLGLRLIYFSYDVKMKEKGDIPEGYSVSREKKERFSLILESASTNQTSMYLCASTPSGHPSSYNEQFFGPGTRLTVL.

The rearrangement links TRBV19 to TRBJ1-1; D may be TRBD1 (5 bases). This CDR3 comprises 15 residues. The V gene's germline CDR1 is LNHDA and CDR2 SQIVND (reference sequence). Trimming stripped 5 bases from V and 1 base from J, with 14 bases between. This chain's CDR3 is CASSLMQGWNTEAFF. In DNA, the CDR3 is TGTGCCAGTAGTCTTATGCAGGGTTGGAACACTGAAGCTTTCTTT.

The chain employs TRBV5-5 and TRBJ2-7; the match to TRBD1 covers 8 bases. The germline V gene has CDR1 SGHKS and CDR2 YYEKEE (reference sequence). This CDR3 is 15 amino acids long. V lost 3 bases and J lost 5; bases outside the gene matches: 10. The CDR3 is CASSSPTGVGDEQYF. As DNA, the CDR3 is TGTGCCAGCAGCTCACCGACAGGGGTAGGCGACGAGCAGTACTTC.

J is TRBJ2-7 and V is TRBV28, with D tentatively TRBD1 (6 bases). Trimming removed 6 bases from V and 6 bases from J, with 21 bases in between. This CDR3 is 15 amino acids long. From germline, CDR1 is MDHEN and CDR2 SYDVKM. CDR3 nucleotide sequence: TGTGCCAGCAGCCCCCCGGGACAACCCCCACTCGAGCAGTACTTC. Translated, it gives CASSPPGQPPLEQYF.

This chain uses TRBV29-1 with TRBJ2-5; possible D gene TRBD2, 5 bases. CDR3 size: 11 residues. V lost 0 bases to trimming and J lost 11 bases, with 10 bases between them. CDR1 and CDR2 from the germline V gene are SQVTM and ANQGSEA. The CDR3 reads CSVEDVARQYF. DNA for the CDR3: TGCAGCGTTGAAGATGTAGCGAGGCAGTACTTC.

The gene calls are TRBV5-6 and TRBJ2-7, with 7 bases identical to TRBD1. V gave up 4 bases and J gave up 2 bases; unmatched junction bases: 6. This CDR3 region has 14 residues. Germline loops: CDR1 SGHDT, CDR2 YYEEEE. The CDR3 sequence is CASSPRGIPYEQYF. The CDR3 DNA is TGTGCCAGCAGCCCCAGGGGGATACCCTACGAGCAGTACTTC.

V and J are TRBV6-5 and TRBJ2-3, with D tentatively TRBD1 or TRBD2 (5 bases each). The CDR3 is 14 residues long. The V gene's germline CDR1 is MNHEY and CDR2 SVGAGI. The V end was cut by 4 bases, the J end by 4 bases, with 12 bases between. The CDR3 reads CASSSGPPADTQYF. CDR3 bases: TGTGCCAGCAGTTCGGGACCTCCGGCAGATACGCAGTATTTT.